The clone carrying this T cell receptor (beta chain) was detected only once. Method: immunoSEQ multiplex PCR; TCRdb's copy keeps in-frame clones and lacks some. The sample consists of 250,000 to 300,000 clones, less than 90% of them appearing once. The data originate from a study of blood T cell repertoires in COVID-19. Sequencing was performed on peripheral blood. The TCR sequence derives from a woman between 65 and 79 years old with COVID-19, enrolled during active disease.

The DNA of the CDR3 is TGTGCCAGCAGCTTCGGCACAGATACGCAGTATTTT. Encoded protein: CASSFGTDTQYF. The rearrangement uses TRBV7-2 and TRBJ2-3; D gene ambiguous. CDR1 and CDR2 (germline): SGHTA, FQGNSA. The CDR3 contains 12 residues. V was pared by 3 bases and J by 1 base, with 2 bases between. Supplemented by reference TRBV7-2 and TRBJ2-3, the full variable domain reads GAGVSQSPSNKVTEKGKDVELRCDPISGHTALYWYRQSLGQGLEFLIYFQGNSAPDKSGLPSDRFSAERTGGSVSTLTIQRTQQEDSAVYLCASSFGTDTQYFGPGTRLTVL.